This T cell receptor beta chain stems from a study of cytomegalovirus exposure and HLA in healthy donors. PCR involved 60 Vbeta and 13 Jbeta primers. Assay used: immunoSEQ multiplex PCR; TCRdb lists only in-frame clones, some missing. The data hold about 110,000 clones, with 70% to 85% observed a single time. Notes on the study in general: The authors assumed roughly uniform sequencing depth across donors for presence/absence analyses. Judged likely to be a sequencing artifact was a cluster of highly shared sequence variants. About 87% or about 30% of the time was how often most TCR beta V segments were productive, according to an earlier analysis.

Germline CDR1 and CDR2: KGHSH and LQKENI. This CDR3 is built from 13 residues. Trimming left V 5 bases short and J 1 base short, with 8 bases between. This clone was counted only a few times. Its antigen is unidentified. Sequenced input: PBMCs. V gene TRBV18 combines with J gene TRBJ1-1; D is uncertain. This clonotype was obtained from a woman aged 40 to 50 in good health and CMV-seronegative. CDR3 amino acids: CASSDNRNTEAFF. The CDR3 bases are TGTGCCAGCTCAGATAACAGGAACACTGAAGCTTTCTTT.